A selection of T cell receptor beta chains follows, all from one sample in a study of blood T cells in healthy people across ages. TCRdb called the 5' RACE reads again in MiXCR, with one record for every CDR3 protein. This sample has fewer than 800,000 distinct CDR3 sequences; more than 20% occur once, and the top ten carry more than 8%. These records were also assigned to another study, of T cells of mothers and their children.

Specimen: blood. These receptors all stem from a boy aged 5-17 years in good health. Both conserved end residues are part of each CDR3. D genes are given only for firm matches. The size entry is marked missing in some rows and otherwise reads once, few, many or a size class.

DNA: TGCAGCGTAATCGCAGGGAGGAGTTTGGCAGATACGCAGTATTTT
CDR3: CSVIAGRSLADTQYF
V: TRBV29-1
J: TRBJ2-3
D: -
size: -

DNA: TGCAGCGCTTTTTTCCATGAGCAGTTCTTC
CDR3: CSAFFHEQFF
V: TRBV29-1
J: TRBJ2-1
D: -
size: -

DNA: TGCAGCGTTGGAGTCAGAGCAAGCCCCTCCAATGAGCAGTTCTTC
CDR3: CSVGVRASPSNEQFF
V: TRBV29-1
J: TRBJ2-1
D: -
size: -

DNA: TGTGCCAGCAGCCCCCTGGGGCCCCTATACAATGAGCAGTTCTTC
CDR3: CASSPLGPLYNEQFF
V: TRBV5-6
J: TRBJ2-1
D: -
size: -

DNA: TGTGCCAGCAGCTTAAGGGACAGCTACCAAGAGACCCAGTACTTC
CDR3: CASSLRDSYQETQYF
V: TRBV7-9
J: TRBJ2-5
D: TRBD1
size: few

DNA: TGTGCCAGCAGCCAAGCCAGGGGGGGTCCCACAGATACGCAGTATTTT
CDR3: CASSQARGGPTDTQYF
V: TRBV3-1
J: TRBJ2-3
D: -
size: few

DNA: TGTGCCAGCAGTGAATTGTCTAGCGGGGCCTGGGGCAATGAGCAGTTCTTC
CDR3: CASSELSSGAWGNEQFF
V: TRBV2
J: TRBJ2-1
D: TRBD2
size: -

DNA: TGTGCCAGCAGTCGGCGACTAGCGGGTACCCAAGAGACCCAGTACTTC
CDR3: CASSRRLAGTQETQYF
V: TRBV6-1
J: TRBJ2-5
D: TRBD2
size: -

DNA: TGCAGCGTTGGGGACCCGGGCACAGATACGCAGTATTTC
CDR3: CSVGDPGTDTQYF
V: TRBV29-1
J: TRBJ2-3
D: -
size: -

DNA: TGTGCCAGCAGCCAGCTGGGAGGTCTCGGCTACACCTTC
CDR3: CASSQLGGLGYTF
V: TRBV4-2
J: TRBJ1-2
D: -
size: few

DNA: TGTGCCAGCAGTTACAGAGTCACCGCGAACACCGGGGAGCTGTTTTTT
CDR3: CASSYRVTANTGELFF
V: TRBV6-5
J: TRBJ2-2
D: -
size: few

DNA: TGTGCCAGCAGGGTGGACAGGGGAGGTGGCTACACCTTC
CDR3: CASRVDRGGGYTF
V: TRBV9
J: TRBJ1-2
D: TRBD1
size: -

DNA: TGTGCCAGCAGCTCGGGACATTCCTCGTACACTGAAGCTTTCTTT
CDR3: CASSSGHSSYTEAFF
V: TRBV5-4
J: TRBJ1-1
D: -
size: -

DNA: TGTGCCAGCAGACTGTACGTCCAAGAGACCCAGTACTTC
CDR3: CASRLYVQETQYF
V: TRBV27
J: TRBJ2-5
D: -
size: -

DNA: TGTGCCAGCAGCCAAGTCTCGGGCGTCGTGGAGACCCAGTACTTC
CDR3: CASSQVSGVVETQYF
V: TRBV14
J: TRBJ2-5
D: -
size: -

DNA: TGTGCCAGCCATACTAGCGGAAGCTCCTACAATGAGCAGTTCTTC
CDR3: CASHTSGSSYNEQFF
V: TRBV6-2/TRBV6-3
J: TRBJ2-1
D: TRBD2
size: few

DNA: TGCGCCAGCAGCTTGGTCGGAGTTGACATTCAGTACTTC
CDR3: CASSLVGVDIQYF
V: TRBV5-1
J: TRBJ2-4
D: -
size: few

DNA: TGTGCCAGCAGCCCAAAGACAGGGAGTCCCTTCTACGAGCAGTACTTC
CDR3: CASSPKTGSPFYEQYF
V: TRBV7-2
J: TRBJ2-7
D: TRBD1
size: few

DNA: TGTGCCAGCAGCGCGGGCCCAGCGTCCCACGAGCAGTACTTC
CDR3: CASSAGPASHEQYF
V: TRBV9
J: TRBJ2-7
D: -
size: few

DNA: TGCGCCAGCAGCCCCGGACGGATCACAGATACGCAGTATTTT
CDR3: CASSPGRITDTQYF
V: TRBV5-1
J: TRBJ2-3
D: -
size: few

DNA: TGTGCCAGCAGCTTAGAATGGAGCGGGACCTCAGACTACAATGAGCAGTTCTTC
CDR3: CASSLEWSGTSDYNEQFF
V: TRBV11-2
J: TRBJ2-1
D: TRBD2
size: -

DNA: TGTGCCAGCAGTTTAAAGGGGACGCAGTATTTT
CDR3: CASSLKGTQYF
V: TRBV12-3/TRBV12-4
J: TRBJ2-3
D: -
size: -

DNA: TGTGCCAGTAGTACCACTCTAGCGGACCTCTCCTACGAGCAGTACTTC
CDR3: CASSTTLADLSYEQYF
V: TRBV19
J: TRBJ2-7
D: TRBD2
size: -

DNA: TGTGCCAGCAGCCTTCGGATAACGGGAGGAAATGAGCAGTTCTTC
CDR3: CASSLRITGGNEQFF
V: TRBV7-9
J: TRBJ2-1
D: TRBD2
size: few

DNA: TGTGCCAGCAGCAATGCCCCGGGCTGGCAAGAGACCCAGTACTTC
CDR3: CASSNAPGWQETQYF
V: TRBV6-6
J: TRBJ2-5
D: -
size: -

DNA: TGTGCCAGCAGTGACCTGTGGGTAGGGAGTGGGGCCAACGTCCTGACTTTC
CDR3: CASSDLWVGSGANVLTF
V: TRBV6-4
J: TRBJ2-6
D: -
size: few

DNA: TGTGCCAGCAGTGACCCAAACTATTTAGCGGGAGGGAGGTACAATGAGCAGTTCTTC
CDR3: CASSDPNYLAGGRYNEQFF
V: TRBV2
J: TRBJ2-1
D: TRBD2
size: -

DNA: TGTGCCAGCAACACCAATCAATACCGTTTAGCCAAAAACATTCAGTACTTC
CDR3: CASNTNQYRLAKNIQYF
V: TRBV6-6
J: TRBJ2-4
D: -
size: -

DNA: TGCGCCAGCAGCGGCGAGCTGGACAGGGGGCATCAGGCCACCTACGAGCAGTACTTC
CDR3: CASSGELDRGHQATYEQYF
V: TRBV5-1
J: TRBJ2-7
D: TRBD1
size: -